A single T cell receptor (beta chain) is shown here with its context. Its specificity is unknown. The CDR3 is made up of 13 amino acids. The germline CDR1 and CDR2 sequences are MGHRA and YSYEKL. Trimming took 3 bases from V and 7 from J, leaving 12 bases between them. The entry originates in a study of T cell repertoires in cytomegalovirus infection. TCRdb redid the calling of the reads with MiXCR, one entry per CDR3 protein. The table shows 110,000 to 150,000 distinct CDR3 sequences, with approximately 30% occurring only once. The sequence was collected from a human donor in good health (CMV status not recorded). Some clones in this sample may be carry-over from other donors' samples. This specimen consisted of CD8+ T cells from cultured PBMCs, obtained from culture after CMV antigen stimulation. The V and J genes are TRBV4-1 and TRBJ1-1, with D unclear. CDR3 DNA: TGCGCCAGCAGCCATCCCGGAGGTTTTGAAGCTTTCTTT. This gives the protein CASSHPGGFEAFF.